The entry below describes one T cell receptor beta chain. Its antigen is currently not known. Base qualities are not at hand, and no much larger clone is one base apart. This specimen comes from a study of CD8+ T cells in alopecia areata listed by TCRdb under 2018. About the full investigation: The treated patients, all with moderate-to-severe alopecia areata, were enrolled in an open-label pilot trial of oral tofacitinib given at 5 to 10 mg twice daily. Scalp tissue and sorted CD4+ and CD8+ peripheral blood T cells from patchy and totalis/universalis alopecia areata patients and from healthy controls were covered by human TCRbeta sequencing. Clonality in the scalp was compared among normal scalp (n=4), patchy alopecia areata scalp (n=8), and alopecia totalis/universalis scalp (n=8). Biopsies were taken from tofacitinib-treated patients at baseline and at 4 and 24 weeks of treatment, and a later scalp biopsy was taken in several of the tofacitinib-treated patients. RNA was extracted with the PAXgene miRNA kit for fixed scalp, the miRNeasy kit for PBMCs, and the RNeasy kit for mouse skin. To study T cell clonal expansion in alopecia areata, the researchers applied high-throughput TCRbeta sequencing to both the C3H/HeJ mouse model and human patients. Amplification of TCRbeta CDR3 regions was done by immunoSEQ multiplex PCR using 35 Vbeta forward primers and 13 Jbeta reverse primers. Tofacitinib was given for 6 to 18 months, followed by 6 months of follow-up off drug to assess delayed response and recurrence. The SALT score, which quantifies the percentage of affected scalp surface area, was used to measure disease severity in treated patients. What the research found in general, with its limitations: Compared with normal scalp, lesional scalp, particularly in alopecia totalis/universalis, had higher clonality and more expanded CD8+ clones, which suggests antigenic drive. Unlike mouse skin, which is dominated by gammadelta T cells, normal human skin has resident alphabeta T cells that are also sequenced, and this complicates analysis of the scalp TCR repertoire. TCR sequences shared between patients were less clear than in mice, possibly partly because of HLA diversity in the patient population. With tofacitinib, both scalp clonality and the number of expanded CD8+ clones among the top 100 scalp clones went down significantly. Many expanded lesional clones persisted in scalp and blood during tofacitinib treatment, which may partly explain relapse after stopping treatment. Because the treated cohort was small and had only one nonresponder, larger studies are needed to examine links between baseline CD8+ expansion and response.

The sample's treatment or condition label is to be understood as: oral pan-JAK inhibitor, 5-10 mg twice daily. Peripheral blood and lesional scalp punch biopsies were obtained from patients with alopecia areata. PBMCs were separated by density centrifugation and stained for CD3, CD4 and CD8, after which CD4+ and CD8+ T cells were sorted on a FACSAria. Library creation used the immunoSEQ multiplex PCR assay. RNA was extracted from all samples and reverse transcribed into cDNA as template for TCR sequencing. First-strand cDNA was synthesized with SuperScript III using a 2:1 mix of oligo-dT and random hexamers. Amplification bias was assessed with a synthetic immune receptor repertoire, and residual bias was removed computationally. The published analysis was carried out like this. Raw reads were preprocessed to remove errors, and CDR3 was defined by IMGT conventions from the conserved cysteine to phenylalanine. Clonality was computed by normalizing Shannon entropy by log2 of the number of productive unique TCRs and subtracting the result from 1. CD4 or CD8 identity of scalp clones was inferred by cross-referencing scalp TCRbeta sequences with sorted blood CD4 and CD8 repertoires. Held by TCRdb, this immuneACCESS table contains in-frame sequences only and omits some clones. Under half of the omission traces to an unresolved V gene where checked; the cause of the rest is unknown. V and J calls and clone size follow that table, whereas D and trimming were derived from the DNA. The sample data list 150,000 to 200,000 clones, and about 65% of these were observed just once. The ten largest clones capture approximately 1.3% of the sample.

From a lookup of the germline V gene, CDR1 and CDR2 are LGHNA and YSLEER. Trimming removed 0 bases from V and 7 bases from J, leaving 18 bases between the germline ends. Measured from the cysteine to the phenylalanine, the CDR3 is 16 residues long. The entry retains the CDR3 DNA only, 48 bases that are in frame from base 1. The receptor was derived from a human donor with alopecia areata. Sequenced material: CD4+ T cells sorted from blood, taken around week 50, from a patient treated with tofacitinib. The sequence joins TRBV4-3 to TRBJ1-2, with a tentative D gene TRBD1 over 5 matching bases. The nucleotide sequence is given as TGCGCCAGCAGCCAAGATTATCGGGACGAGGGCTCTGGCTACACCTTC. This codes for CASSQDYRDEGSGYTF.